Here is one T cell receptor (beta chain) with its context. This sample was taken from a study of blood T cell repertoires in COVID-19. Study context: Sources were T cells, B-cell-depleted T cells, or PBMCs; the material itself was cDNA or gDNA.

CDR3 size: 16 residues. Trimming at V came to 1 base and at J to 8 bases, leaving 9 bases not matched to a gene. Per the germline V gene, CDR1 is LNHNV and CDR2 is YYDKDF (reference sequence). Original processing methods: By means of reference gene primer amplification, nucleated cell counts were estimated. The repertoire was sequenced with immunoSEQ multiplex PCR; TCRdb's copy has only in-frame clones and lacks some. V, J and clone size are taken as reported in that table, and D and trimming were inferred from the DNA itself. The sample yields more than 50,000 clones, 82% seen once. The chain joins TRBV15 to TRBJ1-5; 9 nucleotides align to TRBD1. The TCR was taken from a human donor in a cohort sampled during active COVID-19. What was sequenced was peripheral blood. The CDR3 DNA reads TGTGCCACCAGCAGAGTGGGACAGGGAAGGATCAAGCCCCAGCATTTT. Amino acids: CATSRVGQGRIKPQHF.